This TCR beta chain appears in the sequencing data of a study of blood T cells in healthy people across ages. The germline V gene has CDR1 MNHEY and CDR2 SVGEGT. The CDR3 has 14 residues. The V and J ends lost 6 bases and 0 bases respectively, with 11 bases between them. A second PCR, run for about 7 to 11 cycles, used a sample-barcoded 5' primer plus a J-beta primer mix. TCRdb analysed the 5' RACE reads with MiXCR anew, one entry per CDR3 protein. The table shows 800,000 to 950,000 distinct CDR3 sequences, with about 48% occurring only once. Isolation per sample recovered at least 7 million PBMCs. General study findings and limits: Donors of long life had a larger count of naive CD4+ cells and greater diversity than aged donors. TCR beta diversity, measured per million T cells, fell in a roughly linear way with age. The study could not conclusively compare naive and antigen-experienced cells, given its unsorted PBMCs.

In the case of this clonotype: Its target is not known.

The chain uses TRBV6-2 or TRBV6-3 and TRBJ1-1; D is uncertain. The TCR comes from a man younger than 45 in good health. The source material was blood. CDR3 in amino acids: CASSLRLMNTEAFF. For the CDR3, the DNA is TGTGCCAGCAGCCTTAGACTGATGAACACTGAAGCTTTCTTT.